This TCR beta chain was obtained from a study of blood T cell repertoires in COVID-19 (dated by TCRdb to 2020 to 2022). General notes on the study: The collaborator samples originated in the United States, Italy and Spain and spanned the acute and convalescent phases of COVID-19. HLA class I and class II types, where available, came from metadata supplied by the sample provider rather than from assay-based typing. Deeply sampled blood TCRbeta repertoires from subjects exposed to, actively infected with, or recovered from COVID-19 were included in the dataset. The repertoires were released in a freely available public database meant as a resource for research on the immune response to SARS-CoV-2. Nearly every sample came with metadata listing a de-identified subject ID, COVID-19 status, age in years and sex. The material from the prospective study consisted of cDNA or gDNA derived from T cells, B-cell-depleted T cells, or PBMCs. The samples were drawn from the first 160 participants of the ongoing ImmuneRACE study and from roughly 1,300 subjects provided by 6 global collaborators. General conclusions and limits of the study: The quantity of clinical and demographic metadata differed by source and by participant and was supplied without curation.

A note on this clone: It has no known antigen specificity. Base qualities were left out, and no much larger clone turns up one base away.

The immunoSEQ Assay, a bias-controlled multiplex PCR, was used to amplify TCRbeta CDR3 regions from genomic DNA. As for the authors' bioinformatics: The number of nucleated cells in each sample was estimated from the amplification of reference gene primers within the assay. Sequence reads were collapsed and filtered to measure the absolute abundance of every unique TCRbeta CDR3 rearrangement. For each sample, productive Simpson clonality was calculated as the square root of Simpson's diversity index over productive rearrangements. In TCRdb, the immuneACCESS table is reduced to in-frame sequences with V and J assigned. These tables do not hold every clone; where another copy was compared, an unresolved V gene accounts for under half, and the others remain unexplained. V, J and clone size are taken as reported in that table, and D and trimming were inferred from the DNA itself. This sample holds 120,000 or so clones; almost 70% were observed only once. Together, the top ten hold about 2.2% of the sample.

The collaborating institutions used their own protocols to collect whole blood in K2EDTA tubes. For TCRbeta analysis, collaborators shipped samples as frozen whole blood, isolated PBMCs, or DNA extracted from either of those sample types. The source material was peripheral blood. The sequence was collected from a woman between 70 and 85 years old with acute or convalescent COVID-19.

The nucleotides are TGTGCCAGCAGCCTCCAAGGACAGTCAAGCTCTGGAAACACCATATATTTT. It translates to CASSLQGQSSSGNTIYF. Recombination joined TRBV5-4 with TRBJ1-3, and TRBD1 may be the D gene, going by 6 matching bases. According to the germline V gene (reference sequence), CDR1 reads SGHNT and CDR2 reads YYREEE. Cut back by 4 bases and 0 bases, the V and J ends lie 17 bases apart. Including the terminal cysteine and phenylalanine, the CDR3 comprises 17 residues. Solely the CDR3 DNA is kept, with 51 bases framed from the first base.